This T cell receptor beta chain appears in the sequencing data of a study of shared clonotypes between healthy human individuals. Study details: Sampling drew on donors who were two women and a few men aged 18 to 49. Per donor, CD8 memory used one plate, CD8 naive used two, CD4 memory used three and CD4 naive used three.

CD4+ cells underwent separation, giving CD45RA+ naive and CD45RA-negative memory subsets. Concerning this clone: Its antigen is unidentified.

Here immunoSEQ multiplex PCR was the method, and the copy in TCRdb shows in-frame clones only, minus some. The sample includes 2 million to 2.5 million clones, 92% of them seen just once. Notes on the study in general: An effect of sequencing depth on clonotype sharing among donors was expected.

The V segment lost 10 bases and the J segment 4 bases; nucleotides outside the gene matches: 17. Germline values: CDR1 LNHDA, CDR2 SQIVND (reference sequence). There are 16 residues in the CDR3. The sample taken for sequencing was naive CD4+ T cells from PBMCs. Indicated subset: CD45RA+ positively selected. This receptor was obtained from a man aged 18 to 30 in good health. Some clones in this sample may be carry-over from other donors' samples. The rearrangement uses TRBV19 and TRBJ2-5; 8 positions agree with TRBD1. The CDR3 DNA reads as TGTGCCACCACTGGGACAGGCCGTATCTTTGGAGAGACCCAGTACTTC. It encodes CATTGTGRIFGETQYF. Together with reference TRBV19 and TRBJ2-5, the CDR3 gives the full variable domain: DGGITQSPKYLFRKEGQNVTLSCEQNLNHDAMYWYRQDPGQGLRLIYYSQIVNDFQKGDIAEGYSVSREKKESFPLTVTSAQKNPTAFYLCATTGTGRIFGETQYFGPGTRLLVL.